Listed here is a single TCR beta chain. 60 Vbeta and 13 Jbeta primers were used in PCR. Sequenced by immunoSEQ multiplex PCR; TCRdb stores in-frame clones only, minus some. The data show about 160,000 clones, roughly 84% seen once. The sample originates from a study of cytomegalovirus exposure and HLA in healthy donors. The V gene's germline CDR1 is MNHEY and CDR2 SMNVEV (reference sequence). The CDR3 covers 14 residues. V was cut by 3 bases and J by 7 bases, with 15 bases left in between. The sample comprised PBMCs. This chain connects TRBV27 to TRBJ1-2; D is perhaps TRBD1 (6 bases). The TCR comes from a man aged 25 to 40 in good health and CMV-seronegative. CDR3 sequence (DNA): TGTGCCAGCAGTTTTCTGAGGGGGAACGGTGGCTACACCTTC. It is translated as CASSFLRGNGGYTF.